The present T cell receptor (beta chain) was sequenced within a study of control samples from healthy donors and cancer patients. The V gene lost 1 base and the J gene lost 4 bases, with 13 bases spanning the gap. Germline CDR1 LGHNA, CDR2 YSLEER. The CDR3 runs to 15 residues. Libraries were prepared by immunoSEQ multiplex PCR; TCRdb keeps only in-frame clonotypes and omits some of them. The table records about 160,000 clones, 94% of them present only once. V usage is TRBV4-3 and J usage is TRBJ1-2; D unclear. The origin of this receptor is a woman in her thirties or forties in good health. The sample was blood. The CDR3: CASSQGLGEAYGYTF. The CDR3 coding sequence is TGCGCCAGCAGCCAAGGCCTAGGAGAAGCCTATGGCTACACCTTC.